This passage covers 23 T cell receptor beta chains from one sample sequenced in a study of T cell responses to AZD1222 COVID-19 vaccine. Using immunoSEQ multiplex PCR, the repertoire was profiled, and TCRdb retains in-frame clones only, with some absent. The data show 130,000 to 150,000 clones, roughly 86% seen once. The sample consisted of peripheral blood, taken 28 days after the second AZD1222 dose. All receptors derive from an adult who received the AZD1222 COVID-19 vaccine.

The DNA for the CDR3 is TGCGCCAGCAGCTTGGCCGGCCATAGTGGGATTCAGTACTTC. Its protein is CASSLAGHSGIQYF. The rearrangement joins TRBV5-1 to TRBJ2-4; D remains unclear. Germline V gene sequence: CDR1 SGHRS, CDR2 YFSETQ. Trimming took off 0 bases at V and 10 bases at J, with 14 bases between the two ends. This CDR3 comprises 14 residues.

The chain has TRBV6-2 or TRBV6-3 and TRBJ2-7; 7 nucleotides line up with TRBD1. J gave up 2 bases and V 5 bases, and 12 bases lay outside the gene matches. CDR1 is MNHEY and CDR2 is SVGEGT in the germline V gene. The CDR3 runs 16 residues. The chain's CDR3 is CASSLSTGTDTYEQYF. The CDR3 DNA reads as TGTGCCAGCAGTCTGAGCACGGGGACAGATACCTACGAGCAGTACTTC.

The chain combines TRBV6-1 with TRBJ1-5; no definite D call. Trimming cost V 3 bases and J 2 bases, with 11 bases left between them. Germline CDR1 MNHNS, CDR2 SASEGT. The length of the CDR3 is 15 residues. The CDR3 coding sequence is TGTGCCAGCAGTGACGGGTTATTAGGCAATCAGCCCCAGCATTTT. It translates to CASSDGLLGNQPQHF.

The V gene is TRBV30, the J gene TRBJ1-5; D is undetermined. CDR1 and CDR2 from the germline V gene are GTSNPN and SVGIG (reference sequence). The ends were cut back, 2 bases at V and 5 bases at J, with 13 bases in the middle. The CDR3 has 14 residues. The DNA for the CDR3 is TGTGCCTGGAGTTATTCGGGGAACTATCAGCCCCAGCATTTT. Translation gives CAWSYSGNYQPQHF.

As for this clone: The same CDR3 can be traced to other DNA sequences in this sample. The V gene is TRBV9, the J gene TRBJ1-1; D might be TRBD1 (5 bases). The V and J ends lost 0 bases and 0 bases respectively, with 6 bases between them. The CDR3 loop spans 14 amino acids. CDR1 and CDR2 from the germline V gene are SGDLS and YYNGEE. DNA of the CDR3: TGTGCCAGCAGCGTAGCGGGGGTGAACACTGAAGCTTTCTTT. It translates to CASSVAGVNTEAFF.

V usage is TRBV19 and J usage is TRBJ1-5; 8 bases are a match to TRBD1. Unmatched junction bases numbered 8, after V lost 6 bases and J lost 4 bases. Germline CDR1 LNHDA, CDR2 SQIVND (reference sequence). The CDR3 spans 15 residues. In nucleotides, the CDR3 is TGTGCCAGTAGGAAGACAGGGGAAGGGAATCAGCCCCAGCATTTT. It codes for CASRKTGEGNQPQHF.

In its sample, this clone was seen once. The chain couples TRBV24-1 to TRBJ2-1; D possibly matches TRBD1 or TRBD2 (5 bases each). The germline V gene encodes CDR1 KGHDR and CDR2 SFDVKD. This CDR3 region has 16 residues. The germline V and J ends were trimmed by 4 bases and 7 bases, with 19 bases remaining between them. This chain's CDR3 is CATSDTRRKWGNEQFF. The CDR3 DNA sequence: TGTGCCACCAGTGACACCCGTAGGAAGTGGGGGAATGAGCAGTTCTTC.

In its sample, this clone was seen a few times. CDR3 DNA sequence: TGTGCCATCAGTGGCGAGGAGACGGATTCACCCCTCCACTTT. It translates to CAISGEETDSPLHF. This chain joins TRBV10-3 and TRBJ1-6; D remains ambiguous. Germline assignment: CDR1 ENHRY and CDR2 SYGVKD. Trimming removed 4 bases from V and 8 bases from J, with 12 bases in between. CDR3 length: 14 residues.

Note on this clone: This sample also contains other DNA sequences that code for the same CDR3. This chain links TRBV5-4 with TRBJ1-3, with a weak D call TRBD1 (5 bases). This CDR3 comprises 14 residues. The germline CDR1 and CDR2 sequences are SGHNT and YYREEE (reference sequence). Trimming took off 4 bases at V and 0 bases at J, with 8 bases between the two ends. CDR3 in amino acids: CASSLQGSGNTIYF. The CDR3 nucleotides are TGTGCCAGCAGCCTGCAGGGCTCTGGAAACACCATATATTTT.

This chain uses TRBV3-1 (or the pseudogene TRBV3-2) with TRBJ1-1; D gene ambiguous. CDR3 length: 20 amino acids. Germline V gives CDR1 LGHDT, CDR2 YNNKEL (reference sequence). The germline V and J ends were trimmed by 8 bases and 3 bases, with 34 bases remaining between them. The CDR3 loop is CASPHSGQDYGFIRYTEAFF. In DNA, the CDR3 is TGTGCCAGCCCCCACTCTGGCCAAGATTATGGGTTTATCAGATACACTGAAGCTTTCTTT.

The CDR3 nucleotides are TGTGCCAGCAGCTTAGTAACCAATGAGCAGTTCTTC. Amino acids: CASSLVTNEQFF. The chain carries TRBV7-9 and TRBJ2-1; no clear D. Trimming left V 1 base short and J 6 bases short, with 4 bases between. CDR1 SEHNR and CDR2 FQNEAQ come from the germline V gene (reference sequence). There are 12 residues in the CDR3.

The chain joins TRBV4-2 to TRBJ2-5; D gene uncertain. CDR1 and CDR2 from the germline V gene are LGHNA and YNFKEQ. V dropped 0 bases and J dropped 5 bases, with 7 bases sitting between them. The CDR3 is 13 residues long. The CDR3 DNA follows: TGTGCCAGCAGCCAAGATCTTTGGGAGACCCAGTACTTC. This encodes CASSQDLWETQYF.

V is TRBV28 and J is TRBJ2-3; 10 nucleotides line up with TRBD1. V lost 1 base to trimming and J lost 6 bases; unmatched junction nucleotides: 19. Germline V CDR1 and CDR2: MDHEN, SYDVKM. This CDR3 comprises 20 residues. The CDR3 sequence: CASSLFRGRRGTGVPDTQYF. The CDR3 DNA reads TGTGCCAGCAGTTTATTCAGGGGGCGGAGGGGGACAGGGGTCCCGGATACGCAGTATTTT.

This clone was seen a few times. The chain combines TRBV3-1 (or the pseudogene TRBV3-2) with TRBJ2-7; a possible D gene is TRBD2 (5 bases). Germline V lookup: CDR1 LGHDT, CDR2 YNNKEL (reference sequence). V lost 0 bases and J lost 5, with 8 bases in between. The CDR3 has 13 residues. Here the CDR3 reads CASSQDLAHEQYF. CDR3 coding DNA: TGTGCCAGCAGCCAAGACCTAGCCCACGAGCAGTACTTC.

This clone appeared once. The V gene is TRBV2, the J gene TRBJ1-5, with D perhaps matching TRBD1 (5 bases). V gave up 8 bases and J gave up 6 bases, with 20 bases separating them. The CDR3 contains 15 residues. Germline CDR1 SNHLY, CDR2 FYNNEI. CDR3 DNA sequence: TGTGCCAGCGACAGCTCGGGGGACGCGACTCAGCCCCAGCATTTT. Its translation is CASDSSGDATQPQHF.

The chain links TRBV4-1 to TRBJ1-3, with D unresolved. V was pared by 0 bases and J by 0 bases, with 6 bases between. The CDR3 spans 15 residues. Germline V lookup: CDR1 MGHRA, CDR2 YSYEKL. DNA of the CDR3: TGCGCCAGCAGCCAAGAGTACGTCTCTGGAAACACCATATATTTT. This gives the protein CASSQEYVSGNTIYF.

The J gene is TRBJ1-4, the V gene TRBV27, with a possible D match to TRBD1 (5 bases). Trimming shortened V by 3 bases and J by 7 bases, and 15 bases separated the two germline ends. The CDR3 covers 15 residues. Germline CDR1 is MNHEY and CDR2 is SMNVEV (reference sequence). The CDR3 region is CASSLGGWSGEKLFF. The CDR3 DNA reads TGTGCCAGCAGTTTGGGGGGATGGTCAGGTGAAAAACTGTTTTTT.

This chain links TRBV19 with TRBJ2-2, with a weak D call TRBD1 (5 bases). Trimming shortened V by 8 bases and J by 5 bases, and 15 bases separated the two germline ends. The germline CDR1 and CDR2 sequences are LNHDA and SQIVND (reference sequence). There are 14 residues in the CDR3. The CDR3 bases are TGTGCCAGTTCAAGGGGCCGGGTGACCGGGGAGCTGTTTTTT. Its translation is CASSRGRVTGELFF. The full variable domain, rest sourced from reference TRBV19 and TRBJ2-2, is DGGITQSPKYLFRKEGQNVTLSCEQNLNHDAMYWYRQDPGQGLRLIYYSQIVNDFQKGDIAEGYSVSREKKESFPLTVTSAQKNPTAFYLCASSRGRVTGELFFGEGSRLTVL.

The genes are TRBV28 and TRBJ1-6, with D perhaps TRBD1 (5 bases). The V end lost 0 bases, the J end lost 5 bases, and 5 bases lay between the germline ends. The CDR3 is 14 residues long. In germline, CDR1 is MDHEN, CDR2 SYDVKM. The CDR3, as DNA: TGTGCCAGCAGTTTATGGGGGGATAATTCACCCCTCCACTTT. It codes for CASSLWGDNSPLHF. The whole variable domain, filled in from reference TRBV28 and TRBJ1-6, reads DVKVTQSSRYLVKRTGEKVFLECVQDMDHENMFWYRQDPGLGLRLIYFSYDVKMKEKGDIPEGYSVSREKKERFSLILESASTNQTSMYLCASSLWGDNSPLHFGNGTRLTVT.

V is TRBV7-9 and J is TRBJ1-2; the D gene is possibly TRBD1 (5 bases). Looked up from germline, CDR1 is SEHNR and CDR2 is FQNEAQ (reference sequence). This CDR3 contains 15 residues. With 5 bases removed from V and 2 bases from J, the gap between germline ends came to 15 bases. In DNA form, the CDR3 reads TGTGCCAGCAGCCCCACGACAGTGGGGAACTATGGCTACACCTTC. It specifies CASSPTTVGNYGYTF.

This chain connects TRBV6-2 or TRBV6-3 to TRBJ2-2, with no clear D. V was cut by 6 bases and J by 4 bases, with 9 bases left in between. Germline-derived CDR1 and CDR2 are MNHEY and SVGEGT. The CDR3 is 13 residues long. DNA of the CDR3: TGTGCCAGCAGCCCCCTGGGCACCGGGGAGCTGTTTTTT. Its translation: CASSPLGTGELFF.

For the CDR3, the DNA is TGCAGCGCAGACAGGGGGTGGACTGAAGCTTTCTTT. As protein: CSADRGWTEAFF. The V gene is TRBV29-1, the J gene TRBJ1-1; TRBD1 matches at 9 bases. CDR1 SQVTM and CDR2 ANQGSEA come from the germline V gene. V gave up 7 bases and J gave up 5 bases; unmatched junction bases: 5. This CDR3 has 12 residues.

In this sample, this clone turned up a few times. The chain links TRBV14 to TRBJ2-1, with TRBD2 matching 10 bases. The CDR3 loop spans 16 amino acids. Per the germline V gene, CDR1 is SGHDN and CDR2 is FVKESK. V dropped 3 bases and J dropped 8; count of bases not matched to a gene: 10. The CDR3 reads CASSQTPSGGEDEQFF. CDR3 nucleotide sequence: TGTGCCAGCAGCCAGACCCCTAGCGGGGGCGAGGATGAGCAGTTCTTC.